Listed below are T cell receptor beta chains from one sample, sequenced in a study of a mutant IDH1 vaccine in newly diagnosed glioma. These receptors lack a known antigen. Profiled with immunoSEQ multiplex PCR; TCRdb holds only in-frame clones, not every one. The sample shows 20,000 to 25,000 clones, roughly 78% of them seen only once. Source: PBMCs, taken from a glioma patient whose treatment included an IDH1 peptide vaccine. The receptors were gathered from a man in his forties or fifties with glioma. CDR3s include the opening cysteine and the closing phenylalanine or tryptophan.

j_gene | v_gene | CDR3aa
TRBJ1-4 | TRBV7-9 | CASSSWTDPEKLFF
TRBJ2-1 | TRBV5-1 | CASSLAPGLAGVGEQFF
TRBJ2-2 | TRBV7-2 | CASSSRPTGELFF
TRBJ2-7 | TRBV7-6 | CASSLDRDRGTYEQYF
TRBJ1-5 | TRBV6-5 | CASSYGINQPQHF
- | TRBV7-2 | CASSWGVDYEQYF
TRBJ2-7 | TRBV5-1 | CASSLDRYEQYF
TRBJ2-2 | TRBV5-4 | CASSGTFTGRTGELFF
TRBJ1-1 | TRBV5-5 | CASDRAMNTEAFF
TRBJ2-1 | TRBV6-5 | CASSRRGVHEQFF
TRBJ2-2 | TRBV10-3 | CAISESPRVGGIKNTGELFF
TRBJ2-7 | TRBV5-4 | CASSLTGGYNEQYF
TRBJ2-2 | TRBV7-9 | CASSYSGIYTGELFF
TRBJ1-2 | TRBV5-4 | CASSAGQATYGYTF
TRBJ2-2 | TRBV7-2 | CASSVQADTGELFF
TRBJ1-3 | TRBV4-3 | CASTPEPGLATIYF
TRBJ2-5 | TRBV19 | CASSMADQETQYF
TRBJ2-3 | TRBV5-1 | CASSLMPDTQYF
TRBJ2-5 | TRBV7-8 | CASSDRQGVAGQETQYF
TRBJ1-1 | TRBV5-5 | CASSLGSATEAFF
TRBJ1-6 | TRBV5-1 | CASSDRAHSPLHF
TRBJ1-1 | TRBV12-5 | CASGSTTGTEAFF
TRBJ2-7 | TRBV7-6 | CASSSGQGNSYEQYF
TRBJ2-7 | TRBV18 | CASSPPADYEQYF
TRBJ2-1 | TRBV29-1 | CSVALAGGGEQFF
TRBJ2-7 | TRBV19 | CASSGTAYEQYF
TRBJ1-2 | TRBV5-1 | CASRGGTGDGYTF
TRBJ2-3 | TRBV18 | CASSPPGAVTDTQYF
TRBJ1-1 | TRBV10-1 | CASRGTLNTEAFF
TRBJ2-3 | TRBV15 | CATSRDPPGKSTDTQYF
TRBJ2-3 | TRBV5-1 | CASSLSASGTDTQYF
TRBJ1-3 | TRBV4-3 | CASSQDPGRGGNTIYF
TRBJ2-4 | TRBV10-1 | CASSESGGGVKNIQYF
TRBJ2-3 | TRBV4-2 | CASSQAGATDTQYF
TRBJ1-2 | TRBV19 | CASSRTGNYYGYTF
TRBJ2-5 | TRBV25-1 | CASSAPRAAQETQYF
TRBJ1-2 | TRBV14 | CASSEQGYYGYTF
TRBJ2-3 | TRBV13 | CASSEPSMGADTQYF
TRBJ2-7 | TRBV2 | CASSEAPVNKGDEQYF
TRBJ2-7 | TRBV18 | CASSPLPGLDEQYF
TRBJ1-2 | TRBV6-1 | CASSEEVSGGSYTF
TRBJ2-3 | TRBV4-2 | CASSQRSGDTQYF
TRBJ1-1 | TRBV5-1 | CASSSLPGQGNTEAFF
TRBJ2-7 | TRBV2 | CASRGSGYEQYF
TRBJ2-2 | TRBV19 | CASSIGYRAEELFF
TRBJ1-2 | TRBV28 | CASNHQGYGYTF
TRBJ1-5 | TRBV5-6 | CASSSQGQGGLKQPQHF
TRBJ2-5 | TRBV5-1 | CASSFQETQYF
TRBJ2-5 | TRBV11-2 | CASSLMREYETQYF
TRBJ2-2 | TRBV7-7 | CASSLEGGVSPGELFF
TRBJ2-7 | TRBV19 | CASSIGLAGGEQYF
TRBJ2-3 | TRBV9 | CASSEGTSEGVAQYF
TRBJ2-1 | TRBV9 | CASNRGRSGMDEQFF
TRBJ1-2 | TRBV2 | CAIPVESNYGYTF
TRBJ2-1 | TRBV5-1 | CASSTGTSGRLNEQFF
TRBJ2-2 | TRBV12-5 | CASATGQAITGELFF
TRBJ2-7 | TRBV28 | CASSFTLAGLSYEQYF
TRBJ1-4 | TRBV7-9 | CASTEATNEKLFF
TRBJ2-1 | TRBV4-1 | CASSQPPAEQFF
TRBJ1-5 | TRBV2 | CASTDGSANQPQHF